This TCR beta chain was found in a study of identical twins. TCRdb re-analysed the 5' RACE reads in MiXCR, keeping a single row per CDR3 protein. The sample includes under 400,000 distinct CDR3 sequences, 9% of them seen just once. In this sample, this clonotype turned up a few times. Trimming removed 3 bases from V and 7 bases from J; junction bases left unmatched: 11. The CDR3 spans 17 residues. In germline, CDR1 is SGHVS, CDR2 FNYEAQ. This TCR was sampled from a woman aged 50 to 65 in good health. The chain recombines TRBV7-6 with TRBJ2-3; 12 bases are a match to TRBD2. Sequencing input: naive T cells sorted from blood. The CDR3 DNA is TGTGCCAGCAGCTTCCTACTAGCGGGAGGCGACAGCTATACGCAGTATTTT. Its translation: CASSFLLAGGDSYTQYF.